There are a few counts of the clone carrying this T cell receptor beta chain. Its antigen is unknown. The sample belongs to a study of identical twins. The CDR3 is made up of 15 amino acids. Germline loops: CDR1 MDHEN, CDR2 SYDVKM. Losses at the gene ends were 1 base for V and 2 bases for J; bases not matched to a gene: 4. TCRdb reanalysed the 5' RACE reads using MiXCR and keeps one entry per CDR3 protein. The table records 690,000 or so distinct CDR3 sequences, 8.6% of them present only once. Overall study results and limits: For out-of-frame alpha sequences shared by twins, low generation probability was in excess.

Another study also made use of these data, one on yellow fever vaccine responses in identical twins.

The gene calls are TRBV28 and TRBJ2-7, with 8 bases aligning to TRBD2. The specimen sequenced was PBMCs. This clonotype was obtained from a woman between 18 and 29 years old in good health. CDR3 in amino acids: CASSLFSGSAYEQYF. In DNA, the CDR3 is TGTGCCAGCAGTTTATTCAGCGGGAGCGCCTACGAGCAGTACTTC.